This TCR beta chain stems from a study of cytomegalovirus exposure and HLA in healthy donors. Vbeta (60) and Jbeta (13) primers were used in the PCR. Sequenced by immunoSEQ multiplex PCR; TCRdb stores in-frame clones only, minus some. This sample has about 190,000 clones, with around 79% found just once. The V and J ends lost 5 bases and 4 bases, in that order; junction bases with no gene match: 6. Germline assignment: CDR1 MNHEY and CDR2 SVGAGI. The CDR3 extends over 14 amino acids. The source material was PBMCs. This receptor was obtained from a woman aged 50 to 65 in good health and CMV-seronegative. The rearrangement joins TRBV6-5 to TRBJ2-7, with 9 bases aligning to TRBD1. The CDR3 region has the DNA TGTGCCAGCAGTCCCGGGACAGGGCAATACGAGCAGTACTTC. Translated: CASSPGTGQYEQYF.